This T cell receptor (beta chain) was recorded in a study of blood T cell repertoires in COVID-19 (TCRdb year 2020). Broadly, across the study: Samples covering the acute and convalescent phases of COVID-19 were provided by collaborators in the United States, Italy and Spain. A freely available public database, intended as a resource for researchers studying the immune response to SARS-CoV-2, is where the repertoires were released. The material from the prospective study consisted of cDNA or gDNA derived from T cells, B-cell-depleted T cells, or PBMCs. Where available, HLA class I and class II types were taken from metadata supplied by the sample provider and were not determined by assay-based typing. Samples came from the ongoing ImmuneRACE study (first 160 participants) plus 1,254 subjects from 6 global collaborators. Sample metadata almost always included a de-identified subject ID, COVID-19 status, age in years and sex. The dataset comprised deeply sampled blood TCRbeta repertoires from subjects exposed to, actively infected with, or recovered from COVID-19. Beyond this particular receptor, the publication reports: Clinical and demographic metadata were provided uncurated, with the amount varying by source and participant.

The CDR3 contains 13 residues, cysteine and phenylalanine counted. The sequence is cut down to CDR3 DNA, 39 bases in frame from base 1. Taken from the germline V gene, the CDR1 and CDR2 loops are MDHEN and SYDVKM. V is clipped by 5 bases and J by 12 bases, and the sequence between their germline boundaries is 20 bases long. A remark on this clone: No cognate antigen has been identified for it. No base quality information exists; no much larger clone differs at one position.

TCRbeta CDR3 regions were amplified from genomic DNA by means of the immunoSEQ Assay, a bias-controlled multiplex PCR. As for the original processing: The number of nucleated cells in each sample was estimated from the amplification of reference gene primers within the assay. To quantify the absolute abundance of each unique TCRbeta CDR3 rearrangement, sequence reads were collapsed and filtered. Productive Simpson clonality was computed per sample as the square root of Simpson's diversity index over productive rearrangements. As stored in TCRdb, this immuneACCESS dataset retains in-frame rearrangements with V and J assigned. A fraction of the clones does not appear; measured against another copy, unresolved V genes explain less than half of the discrepancy, and the remainder lacks a known reason. V, J and clone size reflect that table, while D and trimming were determined from the DNA. The sample table records fewer than 95,000 clones; roughly 85% of these occur just once. About 25% of the sample is taken by the ten largest.

The collaborating institutions used their own protocols to collect whole blood in K2EDTA tubes. Collaborator samples were shipped for TCRbeta analysis as frozen whole blood, isolated PBMCs, or DNA extracted from either sample type. The chain is assembled from TRBV28 and TRBJ2-7, with a weak D call of TRBD2 (5 bases match). The sequenced sample was peripheral blood. The TCR sequence derives from a man between 45 and 60 years old with active or convalescent COVID-19. The nucleotides read TGTGCCAGCAGTCTCCCCCTCAGCGGTGGCCGGTACTTC. Translated, it reads CASSLPLSGGRYF.